This TCR beta chain was identified in a study of blood T cell repertoires in COVID-19. In the study overall: Donors in the United States, Italy and Spain gave samples during acute or convalescent COVID-19. PBMCs, B-cell-depleted T cells, or T cells provided the cDNA or gDNA that made up the material.

V lost 5 bases and J lost 4; bases outside the gene matches: 16. Looked up from germline, CDR1 is KGHSH and CDR2 is LQKENI. The CDR3 is 17 residues long. In the study's own analysis: Amplification of reference gene primers provided the estimated nucleated cell counts. The protocol was immunoSEQ multiplex PCR, while the TCRdb copy is restricted to in-frame clones and leaves out a portion. The V and J calls and clone size are taken from that table; D and trimming were inferred from the DNA. The table shows 300,000 to 450,000 clones, with approximately 80% occurring only once. This clonotype originated in a human donor with acute or convalescent COVID-19. The donor label of this sample is uncertain. The source material was peripheral blood. V and J are TRBV18 and TRBJ1-2; TRBD1 matches 7 bases. CDR3 in DNA: TGTGCCAGCTCAAAGAACCCGCACAGGGGCGGTTCCTATGGCTACACCTTC. It encodes CASSKNPHRGGSYGYTF.